The TCR beta chain described here comes from a study of patients and donors after allogeneic stem cell transplantation. CDR3 length: 15 residues. CDR1 and CDR2 (germline): SGHTA, FQGNSA. Concerning this clonotype itself: Its ends do not fully match the called genes, so a read error is possible.

TCRdb passed the RT-PCR reads through MiXCR, listing each CDR3 protein once. The sample yields about 200,000 distinct CDR3 sequences, 38% seen once. The V call is TRBV7-2, the J call TRBJ1-1; possible D gene TRBD1, 5 bases. The receptor comes from a human donor who was either an allogeneic HSCT recipient or a stem cell or donor lymphocyte infusion donor (not recorded which). It is not recorded whose cells these are; they may come from a transplant donor. The source material was blood, either unsorted or a sorted T cell fraction (not recorded which). The CDR3 spells CASSLGGHGYTGAFF. DNA of the CDR3: TGTGCCAGCAGCTTGGGGGGTCACGGCTACACTGGAGCTTTCTTT.